A selection of T cell receptor beta chains follows, all from one sample in a study of Graves' ophthalmopathy and Graves' hyperthyroidism. TCRdb reprocessed the multiplex PCR reads via MiXCR and lists one record per CDR3 protein. The sample has about 400,000 distinct CDR3 sequences, roughly 20% seen once; the top ten hold approximately 3%. Sample: peripheral blood. The source of these receptors is a woman younger than 35 with stable Graves' hyperthyroidism. Each CDR3 is given with its conserved first and last residue. Each record gives: CDR3 length, V gene, J gene, CDR3 protein.

12	TRBV3-1	TRBJ1-2	CASRGQGDGYTF
15	TRBV2	TRBJ1-6	CASTLSLGGGSPLHF
16	TRBV27	TRBJ2-2	CASSLRAGVGIGELFF
16	TRBV11-1	TRBJ2-2	CASSRGKRGNTGELFF
15	TRBV10-3	TRBJ2-5	CAISAELVFQETQYF
14	TRBV29-1	TRBJ1-5	CSVEVAGKDQPQHF
13	TRBV10-1	TRBJ1-6	CASSEFQNSPLHF
14	TRBV12-3/TRBV12-4	TRBJ1-6	CASSGGQRTSPLHF
14	TRBV7-2	TRBJ1-1	CASSLPPGGTEAFF
14	TRBV12-3/TRBV12-4	TRBJ1-1	CASRQGVRDTEAFF
15	TRBV7-9	TRBJ1-5	CASSLHGMGNQPQHF
12	TRBV20-1	TRBJ1-1	CSGNGRGTEAFF
12	TRBV2	TRBJ1-5	CASKGAGQPQHF
15	TRBV9	TRBJ2-7	CASSQGVLPSYEQYF